This T cell receptor beta chain is drawn from a study of blood T cell repertoires in COVID-19. Study-wide background: PBMCs, B-cell-depleted T cells, or T cells were the source of the cDNA or gDNA that made up the material.

In the original workflow: Amplified reference gene primers provided the basis for estimating nucleated cell counts. Repertoires were generated with immunoSEQ multiplex PCR, while TCRdb's copy carries only in-frame clones and drops some. The V and J calls and clone size were taken over from that table, and D and trimming were inferred from the DNA. The table lists about 83,000 clones, more than 80% of them singletons. What was sequenced was peripheral blood. The source of this sequence is a woman over 75 with acute or convalescent COVID-19.

The CDR3 protein is CASTTIDRNQPQHF. DNA for the CDR3: TGTGCCAGTACTACTATTGATCGGAATCAGCCCCAGCATTTT. The V call is TRBV19, the J call TRBJ1-5; D is uncertain. CDR3 size: 14 residues. Germline-derived CDR1 and CDR2 are LNHDA and SQIVND (reference sequence). Trimming removed 7 bases at V and 4 bases at J, with 14 bases between.